This T cell receptor beta chain was obtained from a study of early stage breast cancer tumors. Deletions cut 1 base from V and 7 bases from J, with 11 bases between. The germline gives CDR1 SGHTA, CDR2 FQGNSA. This CDR3 is built from 13 residues. Method: immunoSEQ multiplex PCR; TCRdb's copy keeps in-frame clones and lacks some. Among 55,000 to 70,000 clones listed, around 80% were seen once. The receptor was isolated from a person in their 40s with breast cancer. This chain connects TRBV7-2 to TRBJ2-7; the D is unclear. Sequences were obtained from blood. CDR3 nucleotides: TGTGCCAGCAGCTTAGAACGGGCCCGGGAGCAGTACTTC. This encodes CASSLERAREQYF.